The entry that follows covers one T cell receptor beta chain sequence. This record belongs to a study of blood T cell repertoires in COVID-19. Participant-reported clinical history was the basis for cohort assignment. CDR3 length: 16 amino acids. V was shortened by 0 bases and J by 1 base, with 9 bases between the two germline ends. From germline, CDR1 is MNHEY and CDR2 SVGAGI. The data were produced by immunoSEQ multiplex PCR, yet TCRdb's version contains in-frame clones alone and is incomplete. This table holds roughly 360,000 clones, 87% found once. This TCR was recovered from a man between 25 and 39 years old who had recovered from COVID-19. This rearrangement joins TRBV6-5 to TRBJ2-2; TRBD1 is a possible D gene (6 bases). The sequenced sample consisted of PBMCs or T cells enriched from blood (not recorded which). The CDR3 loop is CASSYSIGGNTGELFF. The CDR3 DNA reads TGTGCCAGCAGTTACTCGATAGGGGGGAACACCGGGGAGCTGTTTTTT.